The source of this T cell receptor beta chain is a study of PD-L1 blockade in urothelial cancer. Study at large: Typically, measured as a median, blood samples had more than 110,000 T cells.

Time point described: pretreatment peripheral blood. Only in-frame clones appear in the TCRdb table, and some are missing; sequencing was by immunoSEQ multiplex PCR. The profile shows approximately 100,000 clones, roughly 90% of them singletons. Points from the study as a whole: Durable benefit was linked to greater 3-week expansion of tumor-associated blood clones.

A word on this clone: Its matching antigen is unknown.

Germline CDR1 LGHNA, CDR2 YNFKEQ. This CDR3 region has 14 residues. V shed 4 bases and J shed 5 bases, with 12 bases lying between them. The source of this sequence is a woman of 80 years or more with urothelial cancer. The sample here was PBMCs, taken around atezolizumab (anti-PD-L1) treatment. The chain carries TRBV4-2 and TRBJ2-1; D is undetermined. This CDR3 reads CASSPARVDNEQFF. The DNA of the CDR3 is TGTGCCAGCAGCCCGGCTCGGGTTGACAATGAGCAGTTCTTC.